A selection of T cell receptor beta chains follows, all from one sample in a study of cytomegalovirus exposure and HLA in healthy donors. Libraries were prepared by immunoSEQ multiplex PCR; TCRdb keeps only in-frame clonotypes and omits some of them. The sample has fewer than 200,000 clones; approximately 84% are singletons. The sample was PBMCs. All receptors come from a woman between 50 and 59 years old in good health and CMV-seropositive. Each CDR3 is given with its conserved first and last residue. Each record gives: J gene, clone size, V gene, D gene, CDR3 DNA, CDR3 protein. A D gene is named only where the DNA matches it firmly. Only some rows state a clone size, as once, few, many or a class for expanded clones.

>TRBJ2-5|NA|TRBV4-3|TRBD2
TGCGCCAGCAGCCAAGAAGACCCCCGGACTAGCGGGGATCCGTCTCTGGAGACCCAGTACTTC
CASSQEDPRTSGDPSLETQYF
>TRBJ1-6|NA|TRBV5-1|TRBD1
TGCGCCAGCAGCTTGAGGGGACAGGGGAATTCACCCCTCCACTTT
CASSLRGQGNSPLHF
>TRBJ2-3|NA|TRBV11-3|TRBD2
TGTGCCAGCAGCTTAGGAGGGACTAGCAGAGATACGCAGTATTTT
CASSLGGTSRDTQYF
>TRBJ1-1|NA|TRBV11-3|TRBD1
TGTGCCAGCAGCTTTGCGGACAGGGAGGATGAAGCTTTCTTT
CASSFADREDEAFF
>TRBJ1-1|NA|TRBV2|TRBD1
TGTGCCAGCAGCGATCCGGGACAGCTGAACACTGAAGCTTTCTTT
CASSDPGQLNTEAFF
>TRBJ2-3|NA|TRBV5-1|NA
TGCGCCAGCAGCTTGGTGGCAGGTAACACAGATACGCAGTATTTT
CASSLVAGNTDTQYF
>TRBJ1-3|few|TRBV15|TRBD1
TGTGCCACCAGCAGAGCAGGGACAGCAAACACCATATATTTT
CATSRAGTANTIYF
>TRBJ2-1|NA|TRBV18|TRBD2
TGTGCCAGCTCACCAGAAGCGGGGCTGTACAATGAGCAGTTCTTC
CASSPEAGLYNEQFF
>TRBJ1-2|NA|TRBV7-9|NA
TGTGCCAGCAGCTTAGGTGCAGGGAAGGATGGCTACACCTTC
CASSLGAGKDGYTF
>TRBJ2-1|NA|TRBV7-9|TRBD2
TGTGCCAGCAGCTCCAAGGGACTAGCGAGCGATGAGCAGTTCTTC
CASSSKGLASDEQFF
>TRBJ2-7|NA|TRBV7-6|NA
TGTGCCAGCAGCTTACGTTTGGCGGCCGAGCAGTACTTC
CASSLRLAAEQYF
>TRBJ1-4|NA|TRBV11-2|NA
TGTGCCAGCAGCTTAGATGTTCGCGACACTTTACTGTTTTTT
CASSLDVRDTLLFF
>TRBJ1-1|NA|TRBV7-9|NA
TGTTCCAGCAGCCTGACACTAGTTGAAGCTTTCTTT
CSSSLTLVEAFF
>TRBJ2-5|NA|TRBV6-5|NA
TGTGCCAGCGTTCGAGGGGGGACCCAGTACTTC
CASVRGGTQYF
>TRBJ1-1|NA|TRBV19|NA
TGTGCCAGTAGTATAGGGGGGGGGCCAACTGAAGCTTTCTTT
CASSIGGGPTEAFF
>TRBJ1-2|NA|TRBV28|NA
TGTGCCAGCAGTACCTTAGAGATGGTCAACTATGGCTACACCTTC
CASSTLEMVNYGYTF
>TRBJ1-4|NA|TRBV27|TRBD1
TGTGCCAGCTCGCGAGTCTGGGGCGGGACAGGGAATTCCCTCAGAACAAATGAAAAACTGTTTTTT
CASSRVWGGTGNSLRTNEKLFF
>TRBJ1-4|NA|TRBV11-2|NA
TGTGCCAGCAGCTCCACTTCCGGGGGAAAACTGTTTTTT
CASSSTSGGKLFF
>TRBJ2-5|NA|TRBV5-1|NA
TGCGCCAGCAGCTTCACCGGGGAGACCCAGTACTTC
CASSFTGETQYF
>TRBJ1-1|NA|TRBV30|NA
TGTGCCTGGAGTGTAGCCAGGGCGGACACTGAAGCTTTCTTT
CAWSVARADTEAFF
>TRBJ1-5|NA|TRBV19|NA
TGTGCCAGTAGTATGCAGACAGGCAATCAGCCCCAGCATTTT
CASSMQTGNQPQHF
>TRBJ2-1|NA|TRBV4-3|NA
TGCGCCAGCAGCCTTTTGGCGGGGCCTTCCTACAATGAGCAGTTCTTC
CASSLLAGPSYNEQFF
>TRBJ2-5|once|TRBV11-1|NA
TGTGCCAGCAGCCGCGGGGAGACCCAGTACTTC
CASSRGETQYF
>TRBJ1-1|NA|TRBV27|NA
TGTGCCAGCAGTTTAGAGGGGGTAACTGAAGCTTTCTTT
CASSLEGVTEAFF
>TRBJ1-1|NA|TRBV13|NA
TGTGCCAGCAGCTTAGCCGGCGGTGAAGCTTTCTTT
CASSLAGGEAFF
>TRBJ2-3|NA|TRBV7-2|NA
TGTGCCAGCAGCTTAGGGGTTAGCGCAGATACGCAGTATTTT
CASSLGVSADTQYF
>TRBJ2-7|NA|TRBV30|NA
TGTGCCTGGAGGTCGACAGGTCTTACATACTCCTACGAGCAGTACTTC
CAWRSTGLTYSYEQYF
>TRBJ2-7|NA|TRBV27|NA
TGTGCCAGCAGTTTCGAGGTCGGCTACGAGCAGTACTTC
CASSFEVGYEQYF
>TRBJ2-1|few|TRBV7-9|NA
TGTGCCAGCAATCCAAGGGTCGCAGGGGAGCAGTTCTTC
CASNPRVAGEQFF
>TRBJ2-7|NA|TRBV5-4|TRBD1
TGTGCCAGCAGCGGGGACAGGTCCGACGAGCAGTACTTC
CASSGDRSDEQYF
>TRBJ2-3|NA|TRBV14|TRBD2
TGTGCCAGCAGCCAAGATCTCGTGGGAGGGCCTAAAGATACGCAGTATTTT
CASSQDLVGGPKDTQYF
>TRBJ2-1|NA|TRBV14|NA
TGTGCCAGCAGCCAAGTATACGGGGTCTACAATGAGCAGTTCTTC
CASSQVYGVYNEQFF
>TRBJ2-6|NA|TRBV7-6|NA
TGTGCCAGCAGCTTTCGGAGGGACCCCACGTTCGCCGGGGCCAACGTCCTGACTTTC
CASSFRRDPTFAGANVLTF
>TRBJ2-7|once|TRBV4-2|NA
TGTGCCAGCAGCCAAGAGCAGATCATAACTAGCTACGAGCAGTACTTC
CASSQEQIITSYEQYF
>TRBJ2-3|NA|TRBV14|NA
TGTGCCAGCAGCCTTAGAGATACGCAGTATTTT
CASSLRDTQYF
>TRBJ2-1|NA|TRBV11-1|NA
TGTGCCAGCAGCCGCGGGTTAAACAATGAGCAGTTCTTC
CASSRGLNNEQFF
>TRBJ2-2|NA|TRBV7-2|NA
TGTGCCAGCACTCCCTCTAACACCGGGGAGCTGTTTTTT
CASTPSNTGELFF
>TRBJ2-6|NA|TRBV7-6|NA
TGTGCCAGCACCACTCCATCTTCTGGGGCCAACGTCCTGACTTTC
CASTTPSSGANVLTF
>TRBJ1-2|NA|TRBV10-2|NA
TGCGCCAGCAGTGAAAGTAGGGGCTATGGCTACACCTTC
CASSESRGYGYTF
>TRBJ2-7|NA|TRBV7-8|NA
TGTGCCAGCAGCTTAGGTACGGGGGAGAGAGAGCAGTACTTC
CASSLGTGEREQYF
>TRBJ1-1|NA|TRBV9|NA
TGTGCCAGCAGCGTAGTCGGGACAGAAGCTTTCTTT
CASSVVGTEAFF
>TRBJ1-2|NA|TRBV6-5|TRBD1
TGTGCCAGCAGTTACGCTAACAGGGGCGGCTACACCTTC
CASSYANRGGYTF
>TRBJ1-1|NA|TRBV15|NA
TGTGCCACCCTACCGAATCTGGGCATGAACACTGAAGCTTTCTTT
CATLPNLGMNTEAFF
>TRBJ1-5|NA|TRBV19|NA
TGTGCCAGCGCGGACAATTATAGCAATCAGCCCCAGCATTTT
CASADNYSNQPQHF
>TRBJ2-1|NA|TRBV6-1|TRBD1
TGTGCCAGCAGTGAGGCACAGGGGGCCTACAATGAGCAGTTCTTC
CASSEAQGAYNEQFF
>TRBJ2-3|NA|TRBV4-3|NA
TGCGCCAGCAGCCAGGGCGTGAGCACAGATACGCAGTATTTT
CASSQGVSTDTQYF
>TRBJ2-2|NA|TRBV30|TRBD1
TGTGCCTGGAGTGTACCAATAGGGGGCTATAACACCGGGGAGCTGTTTTTT
CAWSVPIGGYNTGELFF